The entry below gives a single TCR beta chain sequence along with its context. Germline loops: CDR1 SEHNR, CDR2 FQNEAQ (reference sequence). This CDR3 comprises 15 residues. The ends were cut back, 2 bases at V and 1 base at J, with 9 bases in the middle. The sample is drawn from a study of OX40 agonist ivuxolimab in advanced cancers. In the study overall: Ivuxolimab was delivered to patients intravenously every 2 weeks at doses spanning 0.01 to 10 mg/kg.

Assay used: immunoSEQ multiplex PCR; TCRdb lists only in-frame clones, some missing. This table holds 25,000 to 35,000 clones, approximately 81% found once. The TCR sequence derives from an adult with an advanced solid tumor such as melanoma, head and neck, liver or kidney cancer. The chain combines TRBV7-9 with TRBJ2-1; D is unclear. The sample was CD4+ or CD8+ T cells sorted from blood, taken in a trial of the OX40 agonist ivuxolimab. This CDR3 is CASSLNRGSYNEQFF. DNA of the CDR3: TGTGCCAGCAGCTTAAATCGTGGGTCCTACAATGAGCAGTTCTTC.